This T cell receptor (beta chain) was documented in a study of monozygotic twins with inflammatory bowel disease. The CDR3 runs 13 residues. Looked up from germline, CDR1 is DFQATT and CDR2 is SNEGSKA (reference sequence). TCRdb re-called the 5' RACE reads; every CDR3 protein appears as one record, without DNA. The table lists 350,000 to 400,000 distinct CDR3 sequences. T cells were not sorted, and total RNA was isolated straight from whole blood. The sample comprised blood. The chain carries TRBV20-1 and TRBJ2-5; the D gene TCRdb calls, TRBD1, cannot be checked with no DNA. This receptor was identified in a human donor with ulcerative colitis or Crohn's disease, or a healthy co-twin of an affected twin (not recorded which). CDR3 protein: CSASTGGEETQYF.